This T cell receptor beta chain was sequenced during a study of CD8+CD57+ T cells in acquired aplastic anemia. Study-wide background: Sorted CD4+ and CD8+ cells gave an average of 3.2 ug of DNA.

V shed 0 bases, J shed 8 bases, and the junction held 4 bases outside the gene matches. The CDR3 contains 15 residues. Germline-derived CDR1 and CDR2 are SGHRS and YFSETQ. The template used for profiling TCR beta VDJ and CDR3 was genomic DNA. MiXCR, run by TCRdb on the reads, gives a single entry per CDR3 protein. The sample records some 190,000 distinct CDR3 sequences, roughly half being singletons. The sample comprised sorted CD4+, CD8+, or CD8+CD57+ T cells (not recorded which) from PBMCs. The clonotype comes from a human donor in good health, serving as a control. The rearrangement joins TRBV5-1 to TRBJ1-6; 8 bases align to TRBD1. CDR3 in amino acids: CASSLAVTGDSPLHF. DNA of the CDR3: TGCGCCAGCAGCTTGGCCGTGACAGGGGATTCACCCCTCCACTTT.